This TCR beta chain derives from a study of cytomegalovirus exposure and HLA in healthy donors. Study information: For the approximately 360 genotyped donors, roughly 80% fell within the Caucasian-associated ancestry cluster.

This clone has a handful of counts. The PCR made use of 60 Vbeta and 13 Jbeta primers. TCRdb's copy holds only in-frame clones and misses some; the assay was immunoSEQ multiplex PCR. Among roughly 130,000 clones listed, around 80% were seen once. Germline V gives CDR1 MNHNY, CDR2 SVGAGI (reference sequence). This CDR3 is 12 amino acids long. V was cut by 2 bases and J by 8 bases, with 9 bases left in between. Material: PBMCs. The gene calls are TRBV6-6 and TRBJ1-2, with D tentatively TRBD1 (6 bases). This TCR was recovered from a man aged 25-45 years in good health and CMV-seronegative. DNA of the CDR3: TGTGCCAGCAGTTACGAGGGGGTAGGCTACACCTTC. Translated: CASSYEGVGYTF.